This entry lists 18 T cell receptor beta chains sequenced from one sample in a study of control samples from healthy donors and cancer patients. Data came from immunoSEQ multiplex PCR; TCRdb stores just in-frame clones and leaves some out. The sample includes roughly 100,000 clones, around 90% seen only once; the top ten take approximately 3%. Sequencing input: blood. The receptors shown here come from a human donor in good health. The donor label of this sample is uncertain.

The chain links TRBV11-2 to TRBJ2-1; D gene ambiguous. This CDR3 region has 12 residues. Germline V CDR1 and CDR2: SGHAT, FQNNGV. With 5 bases removed from V and 8 bases from J, the gap between germline ends came to 10 bases. The CDR3 region is CASSPSRHEQFF. The CDR3 DNA sequence: TGTGCCAGCAGCCCCAGTCGCCATGAGCAGTTCTTC.

V and J are TRBV12-5 and TRBJ1-6; a weak D match, TRBD1 (5 bases). In germline, CDR1 is LGHNT, CDR2 FRNRAP. V gave up 1 base and J gave up 7 bases, with 11 bases separating them. The CDR3 is 15 amino acids. This chain's CDR3 is CASGLDGGENSPLHF. DNA for the CDR3: TGTGCTAGTGGTTTGGATGGGGGGGAAAATTCACCCCTCCACTTT.

V is TRBV11-2 and J is TRBJ1-4; tentatively, D is TRBD1 (5 bases). The ends were cut back, 1 base at V and 7 bases at J, with 16 bases in the middle. Germline CDR1 and CDR2: SGHAT and FQNNGV. The CDR3 spans 16 residues. CDR3 in amino acids: CASSLGGVALGEKLFF. The CDR3 DNA sequence: TGTGCCAGCAGCTTAGGGGGCGTGGCTCTGGGTGAAAAACTGTTTTTT.

The J gene is TRBJ1-6, the V gene TRBV19; tentative D call: TRBD1 (5 bases). In germline, CDR1 is LNHDA, CDR2 SQIVND (reference sequence). CDR3 length: 14 residues. Between the trimmed V and J ends, which lost 3 bases and 7 bases, there was a span of 10 bases. CDR3 DNA: TGTGCCAGTAGTATGTCAGGGAACAATTCACCCCTCCACTTT. It translates to CASSMSGNNSPLHF.

The chain combines TRBV5-6 with TRBJ1-6, with a possible D match to TRBD1 (5 bases). Germline CDR1 and CDR2: SGHDT and YYEEEE. The CDR3 spans 15 residues. Trimming stripped 1 base from V and 9 bases from J, with 14 bases between. CDR3 sequence (DNA): TGTGCCAGCAGCTTGAGATCAGGGTTTAGTTCACCCCTCCACTTT. Its protein is CASSLRSGFSSPLHF.

V gene TRBV30 combines with J gene TRBJ2-7; the match to TRBD2 covers 8 bases. The CDR3 length is 13 residues. Germline CDR1 reads GTSNPN; CDR2 reads SVGIG (reference sequence). Germline trimming cut 3 bases from V and 2 bases from J; bases unmatched to any gene: 3. This CDR3 reads CAWSGGATYEQYF. The CDR3 DNA sequence: TGTGCCTGGAGCGGGGGGGCAACCTACGAGCAGTACTTC.

This clone occurred once. This chain connects TRBV7-2 to TRBJ1-1; perhaps TRBD1 as D (5 bases). V lost 5 bases and J lost 0, with 10 bases in between. Germline lookup yields CDR1 SGHTA and CDR2 FQGNSA. The CDR3 runs 14 residues. The CDR3 protein is CASSPGPMNTEAFF. CDR3 bases: TGTGCCAGCAGCCCGGGACCGATGAACACTGAAGCTTTCTTT.

The chain couples TRBV27 to TRBJ2-6; D gene unclear. Trimming shortened V by 4 bases and J by 4 bases, and 11 bases separated the two germline ends. The CDR3 is 15 residues long. Germline loops: CDR1 MNHEY, CDR2 SMNVEV (reference sequence). The CDR3 DNA reads as TGTGCCAGCAGTTCGGCCGGGTCCGGGGCCAACGTCCTGACTTTC. It yields the protein CASSSAGSGANVLTF.

The CDR3 reads CASSEASGRGEAGNTIYF. The DNA for the CDR3 is TGTGCCAGCAGTGAAGCATCTGGCAGGGGGGAGGCTGGAAACACCATATATTTT. This chain links TRBV2 with TRBJ1-3; 7 positions match TRBD1. This CDR3 contains 18 residues. The trim removed 0 bases at V and 2 bases at J, leaving 10 bases unmatched. Germline V gene sequence: CDR1 SNHLY, CDR2 FYNNEI. Looking up the rest from reference TRBV2 and TRBJ1-3 gives the full variable domain: EPEVTQTPSHQVTQMGQEVILRCVPISNHLYFYWYRQILGQKVEFLVSFYNNEISEKSEIFDDQFSVERPDGSNFTLKIRSTKLEDSAMYFCASSEASGRGEAGNTIYFGEGSWLTVV.

The chain links TRBV27 to TRBJ1-5, with TRBD1 as a possible D gene (5 bases). The CDR3 length is 15 residues. Germline-derived CDR1 and CDR2 are MNHEY and SMNVEV (reference sequence). Trimming left V 2 bases short and J 3 bases short, with 11 bases between. CDR3 coding DNA: TGTGCCAGCAGTTTAGAGGGACGCCCCAATCAGCCCCAGCATTTT. This codes for CASSLEGRPNQPQHF.

This clone appeared once. The rearrangement uses TRBV30 and TRBJ1-2; D is perhaps TRBD1 (6 bases). The CDR3 spans 12 residues. Trimming took off 3 bases at V and 7 bases at J, with 12 bases between the two ends. From germline, CDR1 is GTSNPN and CDR2 SVGIG (reference sequence). CDR3 protein: CAWRQGVTGYTF. The CDR3 nucleotides are TGTGCCTGGAGACAGGGAGTAACTGGCTACACCTTC. Filled out from reference TRBV30 and TRBJ1-2, the complete variable domain reads SQTIHQWPATLVQPVGSPLSLECTVEGTSNPNLYWYRQAAGRGLQLLFYSVGIGQISSEVPQNLSASRPQDRQFILSSKKLLLSDSGFYLCAWRQGVTGYTFGSGTRLTVV.

This chain uses TRBV9 with TRBJ1-1; possible D gene TRBD1, 5 bases. This CDR3 spans 14 amino acids. V gave up 2 bases and J gave up 0 bases, with 8 bases separating them. Germline CDR1 and CDR2: SGDLS and YYNGEE. This CDR3 reads CASSVTEMNTEAFF. In nucleotides, the CDR3 is TGTGCCAGCAGCGTGACAGAGATGAACACTGAAGCTTTCTTT.

J is TRBJ2-1 and V is TRBV12-5; tentative D call: TRBD2 (5 bases). The CDR3 spans 14 residues. Per the germline V gene, CDR1 is LGHNT and CDR2 is FRNRAP. The V end lost 6 bases, the J end lost 10 bases, and 19 bases lay between the germline ends. CDR3 DNA: TGTGCTAGTGGGCACTCCGGGGTCGGCGGAGAGCAGTTCTTC. Translating it yields CASGHSGVGGEQFF.

The CDR3 DNA sequence: TGTGCCAGTAGCTCCGGAGGGGACTATGGCTACACCTTC. Translated: CASSSGGDYGYTF. The rearrangement joins TRBV19 to TRBJ1-2; D is possibly TRBD1 (5 bases). The CDR3 is 13 amino acids. The V gene lost 6 bases and the J gene lost 3 bases, with 11 bases spanning the gap. Germline CDR1 and CDR2: LNHDA and SQIVND (reference sequence). The full variable domain, completed using reference TRBV19 and TRBJ1-2, is DGGITQSPKYLFRKEGQNVTLSCEQNLNHDAMYWYRQDPGQGLRLIYYSQIVNDFQKGDIAEGYSVSREKKESFPLTVTSAQKNPTAFYLCASSSGGDYGYTFGSGTRLTVV.

Details on this clone: Other DNA sequences from this sample encode an identical CDR3 as well. This chain connects TRBV19 to TRBJ1-6; D unclear. This CDR3 is 13 amino acids long. The germline V gene encodes CDR1 LNHDA and CDR2 SQIVND (reference sequence). V was cut by 1 base and J by 7 bases, with 5 bases left in between. The CDR3 DNA follows: TGTGCCAGTAGTATAGGTCGCAATTCACCCCTCCACTTT. As protein: CASSIGRNSPLHF.

J is TRBJ2-3 and V is TRBV25-1; D unresolved. The CDR3 extends over 17 amino acids. V was trimmed by 0 bases and J by 2 bases, leaving 15 bases between them. Germline lookup yields CDR1 MGHDK and CDR2 SYGVNS. Here the CDR3 reads CASSEYHPTTHTDTQYF. The CDR3 region has the DNA TGTGCCAGCAGTGAATACCACCCTACTACCCACACAGATACGCAGTATTTT.

The J gene is TRBJ1-6, the V gene TRBV6-5; D is unresolved. Trimming removed 6 bases from V and 6 bases from J, with 15 bases in between. Germline V gene data show CDR1 as MNHEY and CDR2 as SVGAGI. The CDR3 covers 15 residues. CDR3 sequence: CASSRFDGANSPLHF. As DNA, the CDR3 is TGTGCCAGCAGCCGCTTTGACGGAGCTAATTCACCCCTCCACTTT.

This clone has a handful of counts. The chain couples TRBV30 to TRBJ2-1, with 8 bases identical to TRBD2. The length of the CDR3 is 14 residues. Germline CDR1 is GTSNPN and CDR2 is SVGIG (reference sequence). V lost 6 bases, J lost 12 bases, and 16 bases stayed unmatched. CDR3 residues: CACPRAGGSTRQFF. CDR3 bases: TGTGCCTGTCCCAGGGCGGGGGGTTCCACCAGGCAGTTCTTC.